The 27 T cell receptor beta chains reported below all come from one sample, sequenced in a study of T cells after yellow fever vaccination. TCRdb reprocessed the 5' RACE reads with MiXCR, giving one entry per CDR3 protein. The table shows about 58,000 distinct CDR3 sequences, with more than 5.5% occurring only once. The starting material was CD8+ T cells sorted from PBMCs, obtained on the day of the first yellow fever vaccination. Receptors were obtained from a man aged 18 to 35 who received the YFV17D yellow fever vaccine.

The chain carries TRBV12-3 or TRBV12-4 and TRBJ1-5, with D perhaps TRBD1 (5 bases). The CDR3 has 15 residues. The V gene lost 2 bases and the J gene lost 7 bases, with 15 bases spanning the gap. CDR3 in amino acids: CASSLQGEGDQPQHF. DNA of the CDR3: TGTGCCAGCAGTTTACAAGGGGAAGGGGACCAGCCCCAGCATTTT.

This sequence joins TRBV4-2 and TRBJ2-2; D not resolved. V lost 4 bases, J lost 1 base, and 16 bases lay in between. The germline CDR1 and CDR2 sequences are LGHNA and YNFKEQ. CDR3 length: 17 residues. CDR3 sequence reads: CASSPKARWVNTGELFF. The DNA of the CDR3 is TGTGCCAGCAGCCCGAAAGCCCGGTGGGTGAACACCGGGGAGCTGTTTTTT.

The V gene is TRBV4-3, the J gene TRBJ1-1; TRBD1 might be the D (5 bases). CDR3 length equals 14 residues. V dropped 4 bases and J dropped 1 base, with 10 bases sitting between them. Looked up from germline, CDR1 is LGHNA and CDR2 is YSLEER. The CDR3 DNA reads as TGCGCCAGCAGCCGCAGGGAGTCGAACACTGAAGCTTTCTTT. It specifies CASSRRESNTEAFF.

The rearrangement links TRBV5-6 to TRBJ1-2; tentatively, D is TRBD1 (6 bases). Per germline, CDR1 SGHDT and CDR2 YYEEEE. This CDR3 has 13 residues. The ends were cut back, 5 bases at V and 3 bases at J, with 11 bases in the middle. The CDR3 DNA follows: TGTGCCAGCAGTGCGGACAGATACTATGGCTACACCTTC. Translation: CASSADRYYGYTF. Together with reference TRBV5-6 and TRBJ1-2, the CDR3 gives the full variable domain: DAGVTQSPTHLIKTRGQQVTLRCSPKSGHDTVSWYQQALGQGPQFIFQYYEEEERQRGNFPDRFSGHQFPNYSSELNVNALLLGDSALYLCASSADRYYGYTFGSGTRLTVV.

Worth noting for this clonotype: A much larger clone is a single base away; this may be a read error. J is TRBJ2-1 and V is TRBV10-2; the D is unclear. There are 14 residues in the CDR3. Germline V lookup: CDR1 WSHSY, CDR2 SAAADI. Between the trimmed V and J ends, which lost 4 bases and 5 bases, there was a span of 12 bases. The CDR3 DNA is TGCGCCAGCAGTGCGGGCGGATCTAACAATGAGCAGTTCTTC. It yields the protein CASSAGGSNNEQFF.

The chain carries TRBV4-1 and TRBJ2-5, with D uncertain. Germline V gives CDR1 MGHRA, CDR2 YSYEKL. This CDR3 spans 13 amino acids. V was shortened by 4 bases and J by 5 bases, with 11 bases between the two germline ends. CDR3 nucleotide sequence: TGCGCCAGCAGCCCTGGGGTGATGGAGACCCAGTACTTC. As protein: CASSPGVMETQYF.

The chain links TRBV6-2 or TRBV6-3 to TRBJ2-3; 7 positions match TRBD1. CDR3 length: 14 amino acids. Germline CDR1 MNHEY, CDR2 SVGEGT. V was pared by 8 bases and J by 2 bases, with 7 bases of the junction left unmatched. The CDR3 loop reads CASSPGQHTDTQYF. The CDR3 nucleotides read TGTGCCAGCTCCCCGGGACAGCACACAGATACGCAGTATTTT.

This clonotype appeared many times. This chain joins TRBV4-1 and TRBJ2-7; TRBD2 aligns across 7 bases. The trim removed 0 bases at V and 12 bases at J, leaving 11 bases unmatched. From germline, CDR1 is MGHRA and CDR2 YSYEKL. The CDR3 covers 14 residues. The CDR3 is CASSQETSDFHLYV. The CDR3 DNA sequence: TGCGCCAGCAGCCAAGAAACTAGCGACTTCCATCTGTACGTC.

The rearrangement uses TRBV4-3 and TRBJ2-7; D perhaps matches TRBD1 (5 bases). The germline V gene encodes CDR1 LGHNA and CDR2 YSLEER. This CDR3 region has 15 residues. V shed 6 bases and J shed 5 bases, with 20 bases lying between them. The CDR3 sequence is CASRHSQGAYDEQYF. As DNA, the CDR3 is TGCGCCAGCAGGCATTCTCAGGGTGCTTACGACGAGCAGTACTTC.

The chain uses TRBV5-4 and TRBJ1-1; 9 nucleotides line up with TRBD1. From germline, CDR1 is SGHNT and CDR2 YYREEE (reference sequence). Trimming took 5 bases from V and 6 from J; bases not matched to a gene: 5. CDR3 size: 13 residues. CDR3 residues: CASRTGGRPEAFF. DNA of the CDR3: TGTGCCAGCAGAACAGGGGGCAGGCCTGAAGCTTTCTTT.

This clonotype has only a few counts. This rearrangement joins TRBV4-1 to TRBJ2-7; the match to TRBD1 covers 7 bases. This CDR3 region has 15 residues. The junction had 10 bases not matched to a gene; V was cut back by 6 bases and J by 2 bases. Germline CDR1 is MGHRA and CDR2 is YSYEKL. The CDR3 reads CASSPRQGAAYEQYF. CDR3 bases: TGCGCCAGCAGTCCCCGACAGGGCGCAGCCTACGAGCAGTACTTC.

V and J are TRBV2 and TRBJ1-5; the D is unclear. V was cut by 6 bases and J by 1 base, with 16 bases left in between. The CDR3 length is 16 residues. CDR1 and CDR2 from the germline V gene are SNHLY and FYNNEI. For the CDR3, the DNA is TGTGCCAGCAGATCGGACGGGGTCCTAAGCAATCAGCCCCAGCATTTT. Its translation: CASRSDGVLSNQPQHF.

The sample holds many counts of this clonotype. The V gene is TRBV27, the J gene TRBJ2-3; a weak D match, TRBD2 (5 bases). The CDR3 covers 13 residues. The germline gives CDR1 MNHEY, CDR2 SMNVEV (reference sequence). Trimming took 5 bases from V and 7 from J, leaving 13 bases between them. CDR3 loop: CASSTSADYTQYF. In nucleotides, the CDR3 is TGTGCCAGCAGTACTTCCGCGGACTATACGCAGTATTTT.

The chain joins TRBV5-6 to TRBJ2-1; 9 nucleotides line up with TRBD2. The V gene's germline CDR1 is SGHDT and CDR2 YYEEEE. This CDR3 has 16 residues. The V segment lost 0 bases and the J segment 9 bases; nucleotides outside the gene matches: 10. CDR3 sequence reads: CASSLAGASGATEQFF. CDR3 bases: TGTGCCAGCAGCTTGGCCGGGGCTAGCGGGGCAACTGAGCAGTTCTTC.

This clonotype occurred many times. The CDR3 sequence is CASNPGTVYNEQFF. The CDR3 DNA reads as TGTGCCAGCAACCCCGGGACGGTGTACAATGAGCAGTTCTTC. The rearrangement joins TRBV27 to TRBJ2-1; D may match TRBD1 or TRBD2 (5 bases each). Germline loops: CDR1 MNHEY, CDR2 SMNVEV (reference sequence). The CDR3 covers 14 residues. The V gene lost 7 bases and the J gene lost 4 bases, with 14 bases spanning the gap.

This clonotype was observed at least ten times. The CDR3 spells CASSFEVGAGGEKLFF. The DNA for the CDR3 is TGTGCCAGCAGTTTCGAAGTTGGGGCAGGGGGCGAAAAACTGTTTTTT. The chain has TRBV6-5 and TRBJ1-4; the match to TRBD1 covers 8 bases. V was pared by 4 bases and J by 8 bases, with 12 bases of the junction left unmatched. Germline V lookup: CDR1 MNHEY, CDR2 SVGAGI. This CDR3 spans 16 amino acids.

This clonotype was observed a few times. The V gene is TRBV5-4, the J gene TRBJ2-3; 8 bases are a match to TRBD2. This CDR3 spans 15 amino acids. Trimming cost V 2 bases and J 2 bases; bases outside gene matches: 4. Germline V gene lookup returns CDR1 SGHNT and CDR2 YYREEE (reference sequence). CDR3 protein: CASSFGTRYTDTQYF. In nucleotides, the CDR3 is TGTGCCAGCAGCTTCGGGACTAGATACACAGATACGCAGTATTTT.

This chain links TRBV2 with TRBJ2-6; the match to TRBD1 covers 11 bases. V shed 10 bases and J 0 bases; nucleotides not matched to a gene: 8. The CDR3 is 17 residues long. The germline V gene encodes CDR1 SNHLY and CDR2 FYNNEI. CDR3 region: CAILRGTGGSGANVLTF. The CDR3 DNA is TGTGCCATCCTCCGAGGGACAGGGGGCTCTGGGGCCAACGTCCTGACTTTC.

This clonotype has only a few counts. The chain uses TRBV20-1 and TRBJ2-7; 13 bases fit TRBD2. Germline V CDR1 and CDR2: DFQATT, SNEGSKA (reference sequence). Germline trimming cut 5 bases from V and 2 bases from J; bases unmatched to any gene: 6. The CDR3 is made up of 15 amino acids. CDR3 in DNA: TGCAGTGCTCGGACTAGCGGGGGAGAGGCCTACGAGCAGTACTTC. It specifies CSARTSGGEAYEQYF.

This chain uses TRBV7-9 with TRBJ2-7; TRBD1 might be the D (6 bases). CDR1 SEHNR and CDR2 FQNEAQ come from the germline V gene (reference sequence). Trimming left V 5 bases short and J 2 bases short, with 10 bases between. The CDR3 spans 13 residues. This chain's CDR3 is CASSQQGTYEQYF. The CDR3 nucleotides are TGTGCCAGCAGCCAACAGGGAACCTACGAGCAGTACTTC.

This sequence joins TRBV7-3 and TRBJ2-3, with 14 bases matching TRBD2. This CDR3 contains 15 residues. The V segment lost 5 bases and the J segment 5 bases; nucleotides outside the gene matches: 3. Germline lookup yields CDR1 SGHTA and CDR2 FQGTGA. The CDR3 is CASSEGTSGGDTQYF. The CDR3 DNA reads as TGTGCCAGCAGCGAAGGGACTAGCGGGGGAGATACGCAGTATTTT.

The gene calls are TRBV4-2 and TRBJ2-5, with D possibly being TRBD2 (5 bases). Germline V CDR1 and CDR2: LGHNA, YNFKEQ. Trimming took off 0 bases at V and 1 base at J, with 12 bases between the two ends. CDR3 length equals 16 residues. CDR3 amino acids: CASSQEARAAQETQYF. The CDR3 nucleotides read TGTGCCAGCAGCCAAGAAGCGAGAGCGGCCCAAGAGACCCAGTACTTC.

This clonotype was seen ten or more times. The chain couples TRBV4-3 to TRBJ2-5, with 9 bases matching TRBD2. CDR1 and CDR2 from the germline V gene are LGHNA and YSLEER. CDR3 length: 20 residues. With V trimmed by 4 bases and J by 0 bases, 18 bases remained unmatched. The CDR3 DNA reads as TGCGCCAGCAGCCTGCAGATTGTGGGTAGCGGGGGCAGGTACCAAGAGACCCAGTACTTC. Its protein product is CASSLQIVGSGGRYQETQYF.

The chain links TRBV4-2 to TRBJ2-5; 9 bases map to TRBD2. The germline V gene encodes CDR1 LGHNA and CDR2 YNFKEQ. The J segment lost 6 bases and the V segment lost 5 bases, leaving 10 bases of the junction unmatched. CDR3 length: 15 amino acids. CDR3 region: CASSTQRGAGKTQYF. The CDR3 nucleotides read TGTGCCAGCAGCACCCAGCGGGGGGCTGGAAAGACCCAGTACTTC.

This clonotype appeared many times. The chain recombines TRBV7-2 with TRBJ1-3, with no clear D. The germline V gene has CDR1 SGHTA and CDR2 FQGNSA. Trimming removed 1 base from V and 0 bases from J, with 7 bases in between. The CDR3 extends over 15 amino acids. DNA for the CDR3: TGTGCCAGCAGCTTAGATGGCGGCTCTGGAAACACCATATATTTT. It specifies CASSLDGGSGNTIYF. Based on the CDR3 plus reference TRBV7-2 and TRBJ1-3, the full variable domain is GAGVSQSPSNKVTEKGKDVELRCDPISGHTALYWYRQSLGQGLEFLIYFQGNSAPDKSGLPSDRFSAERTGGSVSTLTIQRTQQEDSAVYLCASSLDGGSGNTIYFGEGSWLTVV.

Many counts were recorded for this clonotype. The chain combines TRBV11-3 with TRBJ1-5, with 7 bases fitting TRBD1. This CDR3 comprises 15 residues. V dropped 6 bases and J dropped 4; count of bases not matched to a gene: 9. Germline V gene lookup returns CDR1 SGHNT and CDR2 YENEEA. CDR3 in amino acids: CASSLGTAINQPQHF. CDR3 nucleotide sequence: TGTGCCAGCAGTCTCGGGACAGCCATTAATCAGCCCCAGCATTTT.

This chain joins TRBV7-2 and TRBJ2-2; D gene ambiguous. V shed 4 bases and J shed 6 bases, with 12 bases lying between them. The CDR3 loop spans 14 amino acids. The germline V gene has CDR1 SGHTA and CDR2 FQGNSA. CDR3 sequence reads: CASSSGVISGELFF. The CDR3, as DNA: TGTGCCAGCAGCTCTGGGGTCATCTCCGGGGAGCTGTTTTTT.